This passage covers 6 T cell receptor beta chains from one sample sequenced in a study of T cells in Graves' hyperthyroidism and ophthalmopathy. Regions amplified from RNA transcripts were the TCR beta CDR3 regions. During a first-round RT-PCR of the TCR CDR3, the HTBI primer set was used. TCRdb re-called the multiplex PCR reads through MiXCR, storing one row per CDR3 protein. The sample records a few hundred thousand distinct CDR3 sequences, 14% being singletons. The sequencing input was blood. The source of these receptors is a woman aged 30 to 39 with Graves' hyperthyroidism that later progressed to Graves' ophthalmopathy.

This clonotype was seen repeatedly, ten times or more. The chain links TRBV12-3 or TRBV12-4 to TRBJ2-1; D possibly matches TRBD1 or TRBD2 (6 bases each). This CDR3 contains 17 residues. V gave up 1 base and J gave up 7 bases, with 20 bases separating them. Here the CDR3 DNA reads TGTGCCAGCAGTTTAGGATATGACGGGGGCCCTGGGAATGAGCAGTTCTTC. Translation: CASSLGYDGGPGNEQFF.

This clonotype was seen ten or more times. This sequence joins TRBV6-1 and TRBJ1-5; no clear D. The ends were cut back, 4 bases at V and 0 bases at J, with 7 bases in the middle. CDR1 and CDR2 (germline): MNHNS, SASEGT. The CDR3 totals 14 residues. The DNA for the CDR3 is TGTGCCAGCAGTGCTAGAGGTAGCAATCAGCCCCAGCATTTT. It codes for CASSARGSNQPQHF.

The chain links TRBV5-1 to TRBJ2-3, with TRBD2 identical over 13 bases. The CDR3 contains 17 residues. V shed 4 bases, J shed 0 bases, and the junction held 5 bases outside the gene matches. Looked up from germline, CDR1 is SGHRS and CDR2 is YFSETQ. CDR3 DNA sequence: TGCGCCAGCAGCCCCGGGACTAGCGGGGCTAGCACAGATACGCAGTATTTT. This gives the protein CASSPGTSGASTDTQYF. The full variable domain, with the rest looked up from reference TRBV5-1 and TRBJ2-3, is KAGVTQTPRYLIKTRGQQVTLSCSPISGHRSVSWYQQTPGQGLQFLFEYFSETQRNKGNFPGRFSGRQFSNSRSEMNVSTLELGDSALYLCASSPGTSGASTDTQYFGPGTRLTVL.

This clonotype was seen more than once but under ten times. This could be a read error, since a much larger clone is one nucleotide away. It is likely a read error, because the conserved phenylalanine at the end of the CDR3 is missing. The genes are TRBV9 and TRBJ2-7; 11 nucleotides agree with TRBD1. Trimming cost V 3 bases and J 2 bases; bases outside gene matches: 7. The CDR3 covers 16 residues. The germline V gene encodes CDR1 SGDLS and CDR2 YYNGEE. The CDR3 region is CASSGKPGQGAYEQYL. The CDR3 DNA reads TGTGCCAGCAGCGGTAAACCGGGACAGGGGGCCTACGAGCAGTACCTC.

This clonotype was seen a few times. The DNA for the CDR3 is TGTGCCAGCCGGGACCTCAGCTCCTACGAGCAGTACTTC. Protein: CASRDLSSYEQYF. V and J are TRBV27 and TRBJ2-7, with D possibly called TRBD1 or TRBD2 (5 bases each). V was shortened by 8 bases and J by 0 bases, with 11 bases between the two germline ends. The CDR3 is made up of 13 amino acids. CDR1 and CDR2 (germline): MNHEY, SMNVEV (reference sequence).

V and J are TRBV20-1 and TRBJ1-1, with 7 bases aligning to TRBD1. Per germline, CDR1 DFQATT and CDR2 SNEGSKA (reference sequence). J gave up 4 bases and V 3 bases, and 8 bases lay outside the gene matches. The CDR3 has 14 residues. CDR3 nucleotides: TGCAGTGCTAGCCAGGGGGTCGGAAGCACTGAAGCTTTCTTT. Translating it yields CSASQGVGSTEAFF.